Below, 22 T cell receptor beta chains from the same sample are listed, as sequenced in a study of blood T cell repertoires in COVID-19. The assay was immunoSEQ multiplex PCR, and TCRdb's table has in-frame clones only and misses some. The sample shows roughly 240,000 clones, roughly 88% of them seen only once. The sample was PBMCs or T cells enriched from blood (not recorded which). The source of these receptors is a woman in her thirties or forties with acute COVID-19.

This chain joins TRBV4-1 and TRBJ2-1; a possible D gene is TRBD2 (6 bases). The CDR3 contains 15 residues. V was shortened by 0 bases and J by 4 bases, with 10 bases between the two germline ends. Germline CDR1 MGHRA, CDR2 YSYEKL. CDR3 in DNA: TGCGCCAGCAGCCAAGAACTAGCAGCATACAATGAGCAGTTCTTC. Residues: CASSQELAAYNEQFF.

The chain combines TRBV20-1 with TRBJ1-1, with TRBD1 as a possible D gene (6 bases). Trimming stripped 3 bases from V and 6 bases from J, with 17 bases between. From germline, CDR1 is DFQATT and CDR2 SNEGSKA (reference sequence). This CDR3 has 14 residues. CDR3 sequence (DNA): TGCAGTGCTAGTGGGGGGCAGGGCAGGTCTGAAGCTTTCTTT. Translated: CSASGGQGRSEAFF.

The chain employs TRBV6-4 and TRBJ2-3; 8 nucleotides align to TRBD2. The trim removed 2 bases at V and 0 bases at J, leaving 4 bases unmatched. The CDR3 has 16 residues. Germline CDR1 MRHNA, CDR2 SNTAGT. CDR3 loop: CASSDVAGGSTDTQYF. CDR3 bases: TGTGCCAGCAGTGACGTGGCGGGGGGTAGCACAGATACGCAGTATTTT.

This chain's CDR3 is CASQSWGGRDNSPLHF. CDR3 DNA: TGTGCCAGCCAGTCGTGGGGGGGACGAGATAATTCACCCCTCCACTTT. The gene calls are TRBV27 and TRBJ1-6; a weak D match, TRBD1 (5 bases). V dropped 8 bases and J dropped 5 bases, with 19 bases sitting between them. The CDR3 is made up of 16 amino acids. The germline gives CDR1 MNHEY, CDR2 SMNVEV (reference sequence).

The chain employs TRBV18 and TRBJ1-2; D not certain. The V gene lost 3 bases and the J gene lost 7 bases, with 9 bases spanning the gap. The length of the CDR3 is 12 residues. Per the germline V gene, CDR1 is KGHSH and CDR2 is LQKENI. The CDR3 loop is CASSPGGSGYTF. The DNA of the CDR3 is TGTGCCAGCTCACCTGGAGGAAGTGGCTACACCTTC.

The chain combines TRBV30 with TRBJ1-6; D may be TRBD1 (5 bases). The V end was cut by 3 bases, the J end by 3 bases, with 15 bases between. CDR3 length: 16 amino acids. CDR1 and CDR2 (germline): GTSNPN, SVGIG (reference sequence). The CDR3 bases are TGTGCCTGGAGCGACGCAGGGCGAGGCTATAATTCACCCCTCCACTTT. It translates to CAWSDAGRGYNSPLHF. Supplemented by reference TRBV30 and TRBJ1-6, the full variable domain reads SQTIHQWPATLVQPVGSPLSLECTVEGTSNPNLYWYRQAAGRGLQLLFYSVGIGQISSEVPQNLSASRPQDRQFILSSKKLLLSDSGFYLCAWSDAGRGYNSPLHFGNGTRLTVT.

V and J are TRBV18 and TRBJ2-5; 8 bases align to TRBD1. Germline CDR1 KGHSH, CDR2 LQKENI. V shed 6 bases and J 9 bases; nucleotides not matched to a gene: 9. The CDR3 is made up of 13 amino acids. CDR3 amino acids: CASSPGTGKAQYF. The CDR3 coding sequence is TGTGCCAGCTCCCCCGGGACAGGAAAGGCCCAGTACTTC.

CDR3 amino acids: CASSGDPGNTIYF. CDR3 bases: TGTGCCAGCTCAGGGGATCCTGGAAACACCATATATTTT. The gene calls are TRBV12-3 or TRBV12-4 and TRBJ1-3, with a tentative D call TRBD1 (6 bases). The CDR3 consists of 13 residues. Trimming removed 8 bases from V and 2 bases from J, with 10 bases in between.

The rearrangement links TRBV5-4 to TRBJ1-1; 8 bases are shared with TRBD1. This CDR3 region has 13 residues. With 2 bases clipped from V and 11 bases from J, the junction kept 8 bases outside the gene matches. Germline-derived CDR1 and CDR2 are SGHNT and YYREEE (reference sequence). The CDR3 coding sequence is TGTGCCAGCAGCTTCTCAGGGGGCGGTTGGGCTTTCTTT. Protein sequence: CASSFSGGGWAFF.

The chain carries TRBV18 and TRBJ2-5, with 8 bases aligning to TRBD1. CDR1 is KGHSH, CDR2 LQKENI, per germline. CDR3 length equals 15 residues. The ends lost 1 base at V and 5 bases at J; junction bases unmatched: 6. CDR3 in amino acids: CASSPRSGGRETQYF. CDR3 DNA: TGTGCCAGCTCACCACGTTCAGGGGGCAGGGAGACCCAGTACTTC.

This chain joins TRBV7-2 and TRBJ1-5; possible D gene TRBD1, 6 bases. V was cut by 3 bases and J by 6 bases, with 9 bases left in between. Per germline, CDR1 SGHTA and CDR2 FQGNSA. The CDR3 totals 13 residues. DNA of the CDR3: TGTGCCAGCAGCTTCCAGGGGACTCAGCCCCAGCATTTT. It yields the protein CASSFQGTQPQHF. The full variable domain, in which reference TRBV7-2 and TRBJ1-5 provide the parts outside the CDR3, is GAGVSQSPSNKVTEKGKDVELRCDPISGHTALYWYRQSLGQGLEFLIYFQGNSAPDKSGLPSDRFSAERTGGSVSTLTIQRTQQEDSAVYLCASSFQGTQPQHFGDGTRLSIL.

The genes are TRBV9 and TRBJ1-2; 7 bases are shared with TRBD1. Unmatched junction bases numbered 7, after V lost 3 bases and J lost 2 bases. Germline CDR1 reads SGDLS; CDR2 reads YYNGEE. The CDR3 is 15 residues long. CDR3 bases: TGTGCCAGCAGCGAAAGCTCACAGGGGAACTATGGCTACACCTTC. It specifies CASSESSQGNYGYTF.

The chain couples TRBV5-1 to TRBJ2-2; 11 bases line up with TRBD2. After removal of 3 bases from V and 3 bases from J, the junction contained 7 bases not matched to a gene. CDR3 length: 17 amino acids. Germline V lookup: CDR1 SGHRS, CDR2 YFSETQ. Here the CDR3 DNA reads TGCGCCAGCAGCTCAACTATACTAGCGGGAGACACCGGGGAGCTGTTTTTT. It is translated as CASSSTILAGDTGELFF.

CDR3 coding DNA: TGTGCCAGCAGCTTAGCTAGTGGGACTAGCGGGAGTAGGAGGGAGACCCAGTACTTC. Protein: CASSLASGTSGSRRETQYF. The gene calls are TRBV7-2 and TRBJ2-5; 14 nucleotides align to TRBD2. CDR1 is SGHTA and CDR2 is FQGNSA in the germline V gene. The CDR3 is 19 residues long. V dropped 0 bases and J dropped 5; count of bases not matched to a gene: 11.

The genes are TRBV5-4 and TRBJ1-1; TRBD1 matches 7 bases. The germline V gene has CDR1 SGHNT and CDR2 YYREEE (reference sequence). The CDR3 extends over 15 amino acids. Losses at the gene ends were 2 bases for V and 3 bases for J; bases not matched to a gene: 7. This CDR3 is CASSFPGGSDTEAFF. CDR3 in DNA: TGTGCCAGCAGCTTTCCAGGGGGATCGGACACTGAAGCTTTCTTT.

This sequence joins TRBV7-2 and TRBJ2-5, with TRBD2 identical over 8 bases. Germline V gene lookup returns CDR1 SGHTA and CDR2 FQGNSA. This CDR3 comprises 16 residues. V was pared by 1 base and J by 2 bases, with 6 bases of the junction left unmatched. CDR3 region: CASSLDGGGRQETQYF. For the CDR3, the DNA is TGTGCCAGCAGCTTAGACGGCGGGGGGCGTCAAGAGACCCAGTACTTC. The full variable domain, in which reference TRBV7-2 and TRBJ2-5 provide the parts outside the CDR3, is GAGVSQSPSNKVTEKGKDVELRCDPISGHTALYWYRQSLGQGLEFLIYFQGNSAPDKSGLPSDRFSAERTGGSVSTLTIQRTQQEDSAVYLCASSLDGGGRQETQYFGPGTRLLVL.

The CDR3 spells CASSPRHGNTEAFF. CDR3 DNA sequence: TGTGCCAGCAGCCCTAGGCACGGGAACACTGAAGCTTTCTTT. The chain couples TRBV4-2 to TRBJ1-1; D is unresolved. V was cut by 4 bases and J by 1 base, with 10 bases left in between. CDR3 size: 14 residues. Germline assignment: CDR1 LGHNA and CDR2 YNFKEQ.

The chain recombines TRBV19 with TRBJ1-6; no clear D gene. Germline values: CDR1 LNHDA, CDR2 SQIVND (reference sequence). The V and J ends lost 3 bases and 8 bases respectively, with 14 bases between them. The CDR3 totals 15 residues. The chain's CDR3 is CASSMAGVGYSPLHF. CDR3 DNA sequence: TGTGCCAGTAGTATGGCAGGCGTTGGTTATTCACCCCTCCACTTT.

CDR3 nucleotides: TGTGCCAGCAGCTTAGAGCGGGCGCCCTACAATGAGCAGTTCTTC. This codes for CASSLERAPYNEQFF. The rearrangement joins TRBV11-2 to TRBJ2-1; D perhaps matches TRBD2 (5 bases). Germline V lookup: CDR1 SGHAT, CDR2 FQNNGV. Trimming pared 0 bases from V and 2 bases from J, leaving 8 bases between. The CDR3 sequence is 15 residues long.

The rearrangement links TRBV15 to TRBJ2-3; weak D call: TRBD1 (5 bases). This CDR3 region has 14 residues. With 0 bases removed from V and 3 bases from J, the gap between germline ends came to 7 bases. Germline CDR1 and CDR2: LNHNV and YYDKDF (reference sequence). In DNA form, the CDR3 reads TGTGCCACCAGCAGAGATGGGGCGACAGATACGCAGTATTTT. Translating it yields CATSRDGATDTQYF.

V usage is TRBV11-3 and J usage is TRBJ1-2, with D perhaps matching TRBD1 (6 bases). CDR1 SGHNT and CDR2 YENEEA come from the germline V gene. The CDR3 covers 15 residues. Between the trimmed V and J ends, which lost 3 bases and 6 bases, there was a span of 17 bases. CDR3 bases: TGTGCCAGCAGCTTCCTCCTTGGGGGCGAGGATGGCTACACCTTC. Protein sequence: CASSFLLGGEDGYTF. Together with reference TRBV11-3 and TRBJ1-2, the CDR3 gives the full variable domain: EAGVVQSPRYKIIEKKQPVAFWCNPISGHNTLYWYLQNLGQGPELLIRYENEEAVDDSQLPKDRFSAERLKGVDSTLKIQPAELGDSAVYLCASSFLLGGEDGYTFGSGTRLTVV.

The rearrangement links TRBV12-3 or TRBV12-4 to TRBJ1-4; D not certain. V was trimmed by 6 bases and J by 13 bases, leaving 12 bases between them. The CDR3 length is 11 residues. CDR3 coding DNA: TGTGCCAGCAGCCTTGGTACGAGACTGTTTTTT. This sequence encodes CASSLGTRLFF.